This T cell receptor beta chain was profiled in a study of shared clonotypes between healthy human individuals. In the original analysis: From ImmunoSEQ came sequences covering only the junction and carrying no quality scores, so filtering differed. TCRdb's copy holds only in-frame clones and misses some; the assay was immunoSEQ multiplex PCR. V, J and clone size derive from that table, while D and trimming were established from the DNA sequence. The repertoire includes about 600,000 clones, just under 97% of them detected once, and over 0.09% sits in the top ten. V was pared by 4 bases and J by 6 bases, with 16 bases between. CDR1 and CDR2 (germline): LNHDA, SQIVND (reference sequence). The CDR3 consists of 14 residues. The naive CD8 fraction comprised CD45RO-negative cells positively selected for CCR7 and excluded terminally differentiated effector memory CD45RA+ cells.

This chain connects TRBV19 to TRBJ2-7; TRBD2 is a possible D gene (6 bases). Source material: naive CD8+ T cells sorted from blood. The receptor was derived from a young woman in good health. As DNA, the CDR3 is TGTGCCAGTAGTACCGGGACTCTACCCTTCGAGCAGTACTTC. It encodes CASSTGTLPFEQYF.